This passage covers 13 T cell receptor beta chains from one sample sequenced in a study of T cells in localized non-small cell lung cancer. TCRdb's table, derived via immunoSEQ multiplex PCR, lists solely in-frame clones and lacks some. The table lists 10,000 to 13,000 clones, approximately 48% of them singletons. The sequencing used lymph node tissue, collected before any cancer treatment. The receptors here all came from a woman aged 40-69 years with stage II squamous cell lung carcinoma.

CDR3 in DNA: TGTGCCAGCAGGCGCGACAGGGTACAGCCCCAGCATTTT. The encoded protein is CASRRDRVQPQHF. The rearrangement uses TRBV6-8 and TRBJ1-5; the match to TRBD1 covers 7 bases. The CDR3 spans 13 residues. Germline lookup yields CDR1 MNHGY and CDR2 SAAAGT. V lost 6 bases and J lost 7; bases outside the gene matches: 6.

This clone was counted a few times. This chain joins TRBV6-8 and TRBJ1-5; D is unresolved. This CDR3 is built from 15 residues. Per germline, CDR1 MNHGY and CDR2 SAAAGT. Trimming removed 2 bases from V and 0 bases from J, with 8 bases in between. The CDR3: CASSYLGISNQPQHF. CDR3 nucleotide sequence: TGTGCCAGCAGTTACCTAGGGATTAGCAATCAGCCCCAGCATTTT.

The table lists this clone with a count of one. This chain uses TRBV19 with TRBJ1-2; TRBD1 is a possible D gene (6 bases). Germline CDR1 is LNHDA and CDR2 is SQIVND (reference sequence). Trimming stripped 6 bases from V and 3 bases from J, with 14 bases between. This CDR3 region has 14 residues. The CDR3 sequence is CASRPNGGHYGYTF. The DNA for the CDR3 is TGTGCCAGTAGACCCAACGGGGGGCACTATGGCTACACCTTC.

The chain uses TRBV11-3 and TRBJ1-5; 9 nucleotides align to TRBD1. The V gene's germline CDR1 is SGHNT and CDR2 YENEEA. The V and J ends lost 6 bases and 3 bases, in that order; junction bases with no gene match: 9. The CDR3 contains 16 residues. The CDR3 sequence: CASRWTGDPHNQPQHF. The DNA of the CDR3 is TGTGCCAGCAGGTGGACAGGGGACCCACACAATCAGCCCCAGCATTTT.

The chain is built from TRBV11-3 and TRBJ1-4; TRBD1 is a possible D gene (6 bases). Germline lookup yields CDR1 SGHNT and CDR2 YENEEA. This CDR3 spans 14 amino acids. The V and J ends lost 5 bases and 11 bases respectively, with 18 bases between them. CDR3: CASSPPGTSAKLFF. CDR3 bases: TGTGCCAGCAGCCCCCCCGGGACAAGCGCGAAACTGTTTTTT.

In its sample, this clone was seen a few times. This chain's CDR3 is CASRPGGVSEAFF. The CDR3 DNA sequence: TGTGCCAGCAGACCCGGGGGGGTATCTGAAGCTTTCTTT. This sequence joins TRBV28 and TRBJ1-1; D may be TRBD1 (5 bases). This CDR3 is 13 amino acids long. CDR1 and CDR2 (germline): MDHEN, SYDVKM. With 6 bases removed from V and 6 bases from J, the gap between germline ends came to 14 bases.

The chain employs TRBV7-5 and TRBJ2-3; the listed D gene, TRBD1, was not tested against the DNA. TRBV7-5 is shown as a pseudogene. The CDR3 covers 16 residues. The CDR3 DNA reads as TGTGCCAGCAGCCGAAGGACCGGGACAGCTACAGATACGCAGTATTTT. This translates into CASSRRTGTATDTQYF.

The genes are TRBV30 and TRBJ2-1, with 10 bases that match TRBD2. CDR3 length: 16 amino acids. Germline V lookup: CDR1 GTSNPN, CDR2 SVGIG (reference sequence). The J segment lost 8 bases and the V segment lost 0 bases, leaving 10 bases of the junction unmatched. The CDR3 coding sequence is TGTGCCTGGAGTGTATATCTAGCGGGAGTTGTCTATGAGCAGTTCTTC. This sequence encodes CAWSVYLAGVVYEQFF.

The rearrangement joins TRBV30 to TRBJ1-2, with 7 positions matching TRBD1. V gave up 2 bases and J gave up 8 bases; unmatched junction bases: 11. Germline loops: CDR1 GTSNPN, CDR2 SVGIG (reference sequence). This CDR3 spans 14 amino acids. The CDR3 DNA is TGTGCCTGGAGTCGGGACAGAAGATTATACGGCTACACCTTC. This gives the protein CAWSRDRRLYGYTF.

This chain joins TRBV28 and TRBJ1-5; D is unresolved. Between the trimmed V and J ends, which lost 5 bases and 0 bases, there was a span of 11 bases. Germline V CDR1 and CDR2: MDHEN, SYDVKM. There are 15 residues in the CDR3. This CDR3 reads CASSAQVDSNQPQHF. As DNA, the CDR3 is TGTGCCAGCAGTGCTCAGGTAGATAGCAATCAGCCCCAGCATTTT. The variable domain in full, completed from reference TRBV28 and TRBJ1-5, reads DVKVTQSSRYLVKRTGEKVFLECVQDMDHENMFWYRQDPGLGLRLIYFSYDVKMKEKGDIPEGYSVSREKKERFSLILESASTNQTSMYLCASSAQVDSNQPQHFGDGTRLSIL.

This clone has a handful of counts. This chain connects TRBV30 to TRBJ1-1; no reliable D call. From germline, CDR1 is GTSNPN and CDR2 SVGIG (reference sequence). The CDR3 is 15 residues long. Trimming cost V 3 bases and J 1 base, with 15 bases left between them. This CDR3 is CAWSWGSPANTEAFF. CDR3 nucleotide sequence: TGTGCCTGGAGCTGGGGATCCCCGGCGAACACTGAAGCTTTCTTT.

The chain couples TRBV15 to TRBJ1-5, with no clear D. In germline, CDR1 is LNHNV, CDR2 YYDKDF (reference sequence). V dropped 0 bases and J dropped 0 bases, with 9 bases sitting between them. CDR3 length equals 16 residues. The CDR3: CATSRDEKFSNQPQHF. In DNA form, the CDR3 reads TGTGCCACCAGCAGAGATGAGAAGTTTAGCAATCAGCCCCAGCATTTT.

This clone showed up just a few times. The rearrangement uses TRBV11-3 and TRBJ1-1, with a possible D match to TRBD1 (5 bases). Looked up from germline, CDR1 is SGHNT and CDR2 is YENEEA. This CDR3 spans 14 amino acids. With 4 bases removed from V and 0 bases from J, the gap between germline ends came to 9 bases. CDR3 loop: CASSSGGVNTEAFF. CDR3 nucleotide sequence: TGTGCCAGCAGCTCCGGGGGGGTGAACACTGAAGCTTTCTTT.